Below, one T cell receptor (beta chain) is given with its context. This sample is drawn from a study of blood T cell repertoires in COVID-19. Data came from immunoSEQ multiplex PCR; TCRdb stores just in-frame clones and leaves some out. The sample carries fewer than 250,000 clones, roughly 80% recorded once. Germline V gene data show CDR1 as SGHNT and CDR2 as YENEEA. The CDR3 totals 11 residues. Trimming left V 7 bases short and J 4 bases short, with 7 bases between. This chain uses TRBV11-3 with TRBJ1-1; maybe TRBD1 (6 bases). Sequencing was performed on peripheral blood. This sequence was found in an elderly woman with acute or convalescent COVID-19. CDR3 residues: CASIGGTEAFF. The CDR3 nucleotides read TGTGCCAGCATAGGGGGCACTGAAGCTTTCTTT. Drawing the rest from reference TRBV11-3 and TRBJ1-1, the complete variable domain is EAGVVQSPRYKIIEKKQPVAFWCNPISGHNTLYWYLQNLGQGPELLIRYENEEAVDDSQLPKDRFSAERLKGVDSTLKIQPAELGDSAVYLCASIGGTEAFFGQGTRLTVV.